Shown below are 27 T cell receptor beta chains from a single sample sequenced in a study of blood T cell repertoires in COVID-19. The data were produced by immunoSEQ multiplex PCR, yet TCRdb's version contains in-frame clones alone and is incomplete. The sample lists 150,000 to 200,000 clones; about 85% were seen once. The sample comprised peripheral blood. These receptor sequences come from a woman in her twenties or thirties with active or convalescent COVID-19.

This chain uses TRBV7-2 with TRBJ2-2, with 7 bases fitting TRBD2. The CDR3 extends over 16 amino acids. Germline V lookup: CDR1 SGHTA, CDR2 FQGNSA. After removal of 5 bases from V and 1 base from J, the junction contained 7 bases not matched to a gene. CDR3 loop: CASSLSAGENTGELFF. Written as DNA, the CDR3 is TGTGCCAGCAGCCTTAGCGCGGGGGAGAACACCGGGGAGCTGTTTTTT.

The count of this clone is one. The chain carries TRBV27 and TRBJ1-2; TRBD1 is a possible D gene (6 bases). The CDR3 sequence is 15 residues long. Germline CDR1 reads MNHEY; CDR2 reads SMNVEV (reference sequence). V gave up 0 bases and J gave up 3 bases, with 11 bases separating them. The CDR3 loop is CASSLSTGGHYGYTF. In DNA, the CDR3 is TGTGCCAGCAGTTTATCGACGGGGGGGCACTATGGCTACACCTTC.

The chain uses TRBV18 and TRBJ1-2; the D is unclear. The CDR3 runs to 14 residues. The V end was cut by 2 bases, the J end by 1 base, with 8 bases between. Germline V gene data show CDR1 as KGHSH and CDR2 as LQKENI. The CDR3 loop is CASSPEGLNYGYTF. The CDR3 nucleotides read TGTGCCAGCTCACCAGAGGGTCTTAACTATGGCTACACCTTC.

The rearrangement joins TRBV18 to TRBJ2-7; 9 bases are a match to TRBD1. The V gene end was trimmed by 6 bases and the J gene end by 4 bases; junction bases not matched to a gene: 7. CDR1 KGHSH and CDR2 LQKENI come from the germline V gene. This CDR3 has 14 amino acids. The CDR3 here is CASSQQGAGYEQYF. In nucleotides, the CDR3 is TGTGCCAGCTCCCAACAGGGGGCGGGGTACGAGCAGTACTTC. The whole variable domain, filled in from reference TRBV18 and TRBJ2-7, reads NAGVMQNPRHLVRRRGQEARLRCSPMKGHSHVYWYRQLPEEGLKFMVYLQKENIIDESGMPKERFSAEFPKEGPSILRIQQVVRGDSAAYFCASSQQGAGYEQYFGPGTRLTVT.

This clone showed up just once. The V and J genes are TRBV30 and TRBJ1-2; tentative D call: TRBD1 (5 bases). The CDR3 spans 11 residues. Trimming removed 3 bases from V and 5 bases from J, with 7 bases in between. Germline lookup yields CDR1 GTSNPN and CDR2 SVGIG (reference sequence). The CDR3 sequence: CAWSREYGYTF. As DNA, the CDR3 is TGTGCCTGGAGCAGGGAATATGGCTACACCTTC.

Here the CDR3 reads CASSQGVVATNEKLFF. The CDR3 DNA follows: TGCGCCAGCAGCCAAGGAGTAGTTGCAACTAATGAAAAACTGTTTTTT. V gene TRBV4-1 combines with J gene TRBJ1-4; unclear D gene. CDR1 and CDR2 from the germline V gene are MGHRA and YSYEKL. The CDR3 is 16 residues long. The V and J ends lost 1 base and 0 bases respectively, with 9 bases between them.

The V and J genes are TRBV11-3 and TRBJ2-2; 7 nucleotides agree with TRBD1. CDR3 length equals 14 residues. Germline CDR1 and CDR2: SGHNT and YENEEA. The V and J ends lost 3 bases and 6 bases, in that order; junction bases with no gene match: 4. The CDR3 protein is CASSFQGDSGELFF. The CDR3 nucleotides read TGTGCCAGCAGCTTCCAGGGGGATTCCGGGGAGCTGTTTTTT.

This chain connects TRBV12-5 to TRBJ2-1; 7 positions agree with TRBD2. Germline CDR1 LGHNT, CDR2 FRNRAP. Losses at the gene ends were 1 base for V and 6 bases for J; bases not matched to a gene: 12. This CDR3 comprises 17 residues. CDR3 region: CASGLAPLAGFGNEQFF. The CDR3 DNA follows: TGTGCTAGTGGTTTGGCCCCCTTAGCGGGTTTTGGCAATGAGCAGTTCTTC.

CDR3 in amino acids: CASSQGRGQETQYF. CDR3 coding DNA: TGTGCCAGCAGCCAAGGGCGGGGGCAAGAGACCCAGTACTTC. The gene calls are TRBV27 and TRBJ2-5; TRBD2 matches at 7 bases. In germline, CDR1 is MNHEY, CDR2 SMNVEV (reference sequence). V dropped 6 bases and J dropped 2; count of bases not matched to a gene: 6. The CDR3 is 14 amino acids.

The chain has TRBV27 and TRBJ1-1; 7 bases are a match to TRBD1. Germline CDR1 and CDR2: MNHEY and SMNVEV (reference sequence). The CDR3 loop spans 16 amino acids. Trimming took 5 bases from V and 5 from J; bases not matched to a gene: 14. The DNA for the CDR3 is TGTGCCAGCAGTCTCGGGACAGCTCCCCTGGGGACTGAAGCTTTCTTT. Translation: CASSLGTAPLGTEAFF.

The V gene is TRBV11-2, the J gene TRBJ2-5; TRBD2 matches 11 bases. The CDR3 totals 17 residues. From germline, CDR1 is SGHAT and CDR2 FQNNGV. V was clipped by 6 bases and J by 0 bases; unmatched bases: 9. The CDR3 protein is CASRFSGGATYQETQYF. CDR3 DNA sequence: TGTGCCAGCAGGTTTAGCGGGGGGGCTACGTACCAAGAGACCCAGTACTTC. Together with reference TRBV11-2 and TRBJ2-5, the CDR3 gives the full variable domain: EAGVAQSPRYKIIEKRQSVAFWCNPISGHATLYWYQQILGQGPKLLIQFQNNGVVDDSQLPKDRFSAERLKGVDSTLKIQPAKLEDSAVYLCASRFSGGATYQETQYFGPGTRLLVL.

The chain employs TRBV5-1 and TRBJ1-4; D might be TRBD1 (5 bases). This CDR3 comprises 16 residues. CDR1 is SGHRS, CDR2 YFSETQ, per germline. The V end was cut by 4 bases, the J end by 8 bases, with 21 bases between. CDR3 bases: TGCGCCAGCAGCATATTGGGGGGAGGACATCGCGAAAAACTGTTTTTT. Translation: CASSILGGGHREKLFF.

V and J are TRBV7-9 and TRBJ2-3; 7 positions match TRBD1. This CDR3 region has 17 residues. V lost 0 bases, J lost 4 bases, and 10 bases stayed unmatched. Germline-derived CDR1 and CDR2 are SEHNR and FQNEAQ (reference sequence). The CDR3 reads CASSLASGTVTSDTQYF. CDR3 coding DNA: TGTGCCAGCAGCTTAGCATCGGGGACAGTGACCTCAGATACGCAGTATTTT.

The genes are TRBV7-9 and TRBJ1-2; the D is unclear. Germline V CDR1 and CDR2: SEHNR, FQNEAQ (reference sequence). CDR3 length equals 17 residues. Trimming stripped 1 base from V and 0 bases from J, with 15 bases between. The CDR3 coding sequence is TGTGCCAGCAGCTTAGGGGCCGTCTCAACAGCTAACTATGGCTACACCTTC. Its translation: CASSLGAVSTANYGYTF.

The genes are TRBV5-1 and TRBJ2-7; TRBD2 agrees at 9 bases. Germline CDR1 reads SGHRS; CDR2 reads YFSETQ. V lost 4 bases, J lost 4 bases, and 6 bases stayed unmatched. There are 14 residues in the CDR3. CDR3 loop: CASSIGTSGYEQYF. The CDR3 region has the DNA TGCGCCAGCAGCATTGGAACTAGCGGGTACGAGCAGTACTTC.

The chain links TRBV5-1 to TRBJ1-1; TRBD1 aligns across 8 bases. Germline-derived CDR1 and CDR2 are SGHRS and YFSETQ. CDR3 length: 13 amino acids. V lost 4 bases and J lost 4; bases outside the gene matches: 3. CDR3 DNA sequence: TGCGCCAGCAGCGCAACAGGGGGCACTGAAGCTTTCTTT. Protein sequence: CASSATGGTEAFF.

The chain couples TRBV7-6 to TRBJ1-1, with 7 bases matching TRBD1. This CDR3 is 15 amino acids long. CDR1 SGHVS and CDR2 FNYEAQ come from the germline V gene. V gave up 5 bases and J gave up 2 bases; unmatched junction bases: 8. Here the CDR3 reads CASSTLPGGNTEAFF. In DNA, the CDR3 is TGTGCCAGCAGCACCCTTCCAGGGGGTAACACTGAAGCTTTCTTT.

A word on this clone: Other DNA sequences in the sample encode the same CDR3. The chain joins TRBV19 to TRBJ1-1; 8 bases line up with TRBD1. The ends lost 6 bases at V and 2 bases at J; junction bases unmatched: 8. CDR3 length: 15 residues. Per the germline V gene, CDR1 is LNHDA and CDR2 is SQIVND (reference sequence). CDR3 in amino acids: CASSSQGAGNTEAFF. Written as DNA, the CDR3 is TGTGCCAGTAGCAGCCAGGGGGCTGGAAACACTGAAGCTTTCTTT.

The rearrangement joins TRBV2 to TRBJ1-5; D may be TRBD1 (6 bases). This CDR3 spans 13 amino acids. Trimming pared 5 bases from V and 7 bases from J, leaving 12 bases between. CDR1 is SNHLY, CDR2 FYNNEI, per germline. The CDR3 spells CASSPGQGQPQHF. CDR3 DNA sequence: TGTGCCAGCAGTCCGGGACAAGGACAGCCCCAGCATTTT.

The V gene is TRBV19, the J gene TRBJ2-7, with a weak D call TRBD1 (5 bases). V was shortened by 1 base and J by 5 bases, with 9 bases between the two germline ends. The length of the CDR3 is 13 residues. CDR1 LNHDA and CDR2 SQIVND come from the germline V gene (reference sequence). CDR3 nucleotide sequence: TGTGCCAGTAGTATAGGGGGCGAGGACGAGCAGTACTTC. It specifies CASSIGGEDEQYF.

The gene calls are TRBV3-1 (or the pseudogene TRBV3-2) and TRBJ2-1; TRBD1 is a possible D gene (6 bases). The germline CDR1 and CDR2 sequences are LGHDT and YNNKEL (reference sequence). V lost 0 bases and J 4 bases, leaving 13 bases between the germline ends. CDR3 length: 16 amino acids. The CDR3 here is CASSQDLGDIYNEQFF. In DNA form, the CDR3 reads TGTGCCAGCAGCCAAGATCTCGGGGACATATACAATGAGCAGTTCTTC.

The chain has TRBV5-1 and TRBJ1-2; the D gene is possibly TRBD1 (5 bases). Germline-derived CDR1 and CDR2 are SGHRS and YFSETQ. CDR3 length: 15 residues. V was shortened by 0 bases and J by 5 bases, with 14 bases between the two germline ends. The CDR3 coding sequence is TGCGCCAGCAGCTTGGAGGCAGGGAAAAGTTATGGCTACACCTTC. Protein: CASSLEAGKSYGYTF.

The gene calls are TRBV2 and TRBJ2-1; 11 nucleotides align to TRBD2. Germline CDR1 and CDR2: SNHLY and FYNNEI. The V gene end was trimmed by 4 bases and the J gene end by 10 bases; junction bases not matched to a gene: 9. This CDR3 has 15 residues. CDR3 region: CASSGLAGSSGEQFF. The CDR3 nucleotides are TGTGCCAGCAGTGGACTAGCGGGATCGTCTGGGGAGCAGTTCTTC.

This clone has just one count. This chain connects TRBV3-1 (or the pseudogene TRBV3-2) to TRBJ2-7, with 8 bases fitting TRBD1. The CDR3 has 13 residues. Germline V gene sequence: CDR1 LGHDT, CDR2 YNNKEL (reference sequence). V lost 2 bases to trimming and J lost 6 bases; unmatched junction nucleotides: 3. The CDR3 region has the DNA TGTGCCAGCAGCCAACAGGGGGCCGGCGAGCAGTACTTC. This codes for CASSQQGAGEQYF.

The V call is TRBV10-1, the J call TRBJ1-2; tentatively, D is TRBD1 (6 bases). CDR1 is WNHNN, CDR2 SYGVQD, per germline (reference sequence). Between the trimmed V and J ends, which lost 5 bases and 10 bases, there was a span of 23 bases. The CDR3 runs 15 residues. CDR3 nucleotide sequence: TGCGCCAGCAGTCAGGGGAAGGCAGGAGGAAAAGACTACACCTTC. Translation: CASSQGKAGGKDYTF.

The J gene is TRBJ1-1, the V gene TRBV6-5; weak D call: TRBD1 (5 bases). The V gene lost 4 bases and the J gene lost 5 bases, with 17 bases spanning the gap. The V gene's germline CDR1 is MNHEY and CDR2 SVGAGI. The CDR3 extends over 15 amino acids. The CDR3 sequence: CASSSPRQGRTEAFF. The CDR3 region has the DNA TGTGCCAGCAGTTCGCCGAGGCAGGGAAGGACTGAAGCTTTCTTT.

The chain joins TRBV12-3 or TRBV12-4 to TRBJ2-1, with 10 positions matching TRBD1. Trimming cost V 10 bases and J 7 bases; bases outside gene matches: 7. The CDR3 consists of 13 residues. CDR3 sequence: CAIWDRGHNEQFF. The DNA of the CDR3 is TGTGCCATTTGGGACAGGGGACATAATGAGCAGTTCTTC.